The source of this T cell receptor (beta chain) is a study of T cell responses to AZD1222 COVID-19 vaccine. Whole-study results and caveats: The study found vaccine-associated CD4 TCRs spanning spike, dominant at 160-218 and 743-854. Repertoire sampling happened only post peak T cell response. Baseline testing showed seropositivity in only a handful of AZD1222 recipients. There were mostly white British donors and more females than males, and clonal diversity was possibly underestimated.

The ends were cut back, 0 bases at V and 0 bases at J, with 10 bases in the middle. This CDR3 is built from 15 residues. The germline gives CDR1 SGHNT, CDR2 YYREEE (reference sequence). The assay was immunoSEQ multiplex PCR, and TCRdb's table has in-frame clones only and misses some. The sample consists of approximately 80,000 clones, approximately 85% of them appearing once. As concerns this clone: Its target is unknown.

Sequencing was performed on peripheral blood, taken 28 days after the second AZD1222 dose. The clonotype was recovered from an adult who received the AZD1222 COVID-19 vaccine. The J gene is TRBJ2-7, the V gene TRBV5-4, with D unclear. CDR3: CASSLEPLLSYEQYF. The CDR3 nucleotides read TGTGCCAGCAGCTTGGAACCGCTGCTCTCCTACGAGCAGTACTTC.